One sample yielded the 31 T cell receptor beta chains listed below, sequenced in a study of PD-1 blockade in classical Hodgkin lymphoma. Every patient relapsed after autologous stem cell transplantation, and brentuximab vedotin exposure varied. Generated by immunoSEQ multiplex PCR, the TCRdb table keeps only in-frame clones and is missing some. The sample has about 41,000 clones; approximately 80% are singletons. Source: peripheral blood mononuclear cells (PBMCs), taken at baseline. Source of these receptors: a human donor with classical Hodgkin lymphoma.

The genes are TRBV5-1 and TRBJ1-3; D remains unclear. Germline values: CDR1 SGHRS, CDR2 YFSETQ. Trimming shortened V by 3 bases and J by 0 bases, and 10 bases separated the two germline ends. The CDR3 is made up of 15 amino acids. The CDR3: CASSSLGNSGNTIYF. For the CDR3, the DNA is TGCGCCAGCAGCTCCCTCGGGAACTCTGGAAACACCATATATTTT.

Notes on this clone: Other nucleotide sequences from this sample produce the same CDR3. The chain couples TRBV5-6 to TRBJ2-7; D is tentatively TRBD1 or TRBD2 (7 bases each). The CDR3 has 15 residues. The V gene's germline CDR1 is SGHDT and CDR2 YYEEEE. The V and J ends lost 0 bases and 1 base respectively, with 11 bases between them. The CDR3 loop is CASSLGQGGSYEQYF. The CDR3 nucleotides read TGTGCCAGCAGCTTGGGTCAGGGGGGGTCCTACGAGCAGTACTTC.

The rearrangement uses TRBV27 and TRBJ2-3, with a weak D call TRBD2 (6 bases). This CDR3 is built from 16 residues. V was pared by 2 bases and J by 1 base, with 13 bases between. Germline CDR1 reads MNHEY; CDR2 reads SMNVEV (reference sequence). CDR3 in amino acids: CASSLLKGGGTDTQYF. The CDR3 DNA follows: TGTGCCAGCAGTTTACTCAAGGGAGGTGGCACAGATACGCAGTATTTT.

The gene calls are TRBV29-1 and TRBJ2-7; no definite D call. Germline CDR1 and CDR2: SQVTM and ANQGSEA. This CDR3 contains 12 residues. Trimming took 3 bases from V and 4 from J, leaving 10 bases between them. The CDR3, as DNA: TGCAGCGTTGACGGTGACGGTTACGAGCAGTACTTC. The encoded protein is CSVDGDGYEQYF.

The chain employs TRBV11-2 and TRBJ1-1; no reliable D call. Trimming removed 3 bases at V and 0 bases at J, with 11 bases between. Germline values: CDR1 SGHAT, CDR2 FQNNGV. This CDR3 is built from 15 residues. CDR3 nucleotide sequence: TGTGCCAGCAGCTTTGAAAACCCCATGAACACTGAAGCTTTCTTT. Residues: CASSFENPMNTEAFF.

The CDR3 spells CASSSTAGGYEQYF. CDR3 coding DNA: TGTGCCAGCAGCTCAACGGCAGGGGGCTACGAGCAGTACTTC. J is TRBJ2-7 and V is TRBV7-9; 7 nucleotides align to TRBD1. Unmatched junction bases numbered 6, after V lost 4 bases and J lost 3 bases. Germline loops: CDR1 SEHNR, CDR2 FQNEAQ (reference sequence). The CDR3 covers 14 residues. Based on the CDR3 plus reference TRBV7-9 and TRBJ2-7, the full variable domain is DTGVSQNPRHKITKRGQNVTFRCDPISEHNRLYWYRQTLGQGPEFLTYFQNEAQLEKSRLLSDRFSAERPKGSFSTLEIQRTEQGDSAMYLCASSSTAGGYEQYFGPGTRLTVT.

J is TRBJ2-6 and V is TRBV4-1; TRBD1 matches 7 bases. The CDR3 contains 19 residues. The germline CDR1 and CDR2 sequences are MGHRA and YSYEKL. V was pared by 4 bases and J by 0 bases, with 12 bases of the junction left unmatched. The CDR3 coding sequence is TGCGCCAGCAGCCTCTCGACAGGGCGACCCTTCTCTGGGGCCAACGTCCTGACTTTC. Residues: CASSLSTGRPFSGANVLTF.

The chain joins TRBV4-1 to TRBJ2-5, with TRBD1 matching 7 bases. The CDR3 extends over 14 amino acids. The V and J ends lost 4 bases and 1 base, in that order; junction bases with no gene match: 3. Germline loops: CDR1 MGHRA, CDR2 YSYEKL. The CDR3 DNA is TGCGCCAGCAGCCTGACAGGGCTCCAAGAGACCCAGTACTTC. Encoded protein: CASSLTGLQETQYF.

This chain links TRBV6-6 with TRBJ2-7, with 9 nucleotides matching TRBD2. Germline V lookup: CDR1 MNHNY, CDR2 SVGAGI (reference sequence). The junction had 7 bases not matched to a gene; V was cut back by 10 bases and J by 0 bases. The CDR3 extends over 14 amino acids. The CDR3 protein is CATTPGLASYEQYF. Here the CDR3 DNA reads TGTGCCACCACACCGGGACTAGCCTCCTACGAGCAGTACTTC.

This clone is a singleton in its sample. CDR3 bases: TGTGCCAGTAGGGGACAGGGAGTTGGGCAGTTCTTC. Translated: CASRGQGVGQFF. This rearrangement joins TRBV19 to TRBJ2-1; the match to TRBD1 covers 9 bases. This CDR3 has 12 amino acids. Trimming cost V 6 bases and J 12 bases; bases outside gene matches: 6. Germline CDR1 LNHDA, CDR2 SQIVND (reference sequence).

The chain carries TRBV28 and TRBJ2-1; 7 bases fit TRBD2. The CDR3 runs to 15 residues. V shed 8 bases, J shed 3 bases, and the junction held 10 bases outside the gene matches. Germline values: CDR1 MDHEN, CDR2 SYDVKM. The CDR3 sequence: CASLTGDYRYNEQFF. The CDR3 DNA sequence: TGTGCCAGCCTAACCGGGGACTACCGCTACAATGAGCAGTTCTTC.

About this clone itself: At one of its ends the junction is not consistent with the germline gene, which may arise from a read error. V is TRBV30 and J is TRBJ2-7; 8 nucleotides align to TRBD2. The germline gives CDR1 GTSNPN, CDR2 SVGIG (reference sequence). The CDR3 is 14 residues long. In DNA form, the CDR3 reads TGTGCCTGGAGTATCACTAGCGGCCCCTACGAGCAGCACTTC. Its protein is CAWSITSGPYEQHF.

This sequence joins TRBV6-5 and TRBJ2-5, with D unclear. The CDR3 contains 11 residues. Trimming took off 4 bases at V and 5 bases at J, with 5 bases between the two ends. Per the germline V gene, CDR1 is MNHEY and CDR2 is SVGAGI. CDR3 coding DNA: TGTGCCAGCAGTTTCGCGGAGACCCAGTACTTC. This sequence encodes CASSFAETQYF.

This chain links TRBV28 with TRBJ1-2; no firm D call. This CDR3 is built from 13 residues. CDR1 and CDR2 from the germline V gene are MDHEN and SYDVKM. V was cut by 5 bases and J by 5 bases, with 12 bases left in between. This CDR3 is CASSPRPYYGYTF. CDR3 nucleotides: TGTGCCAGCAGTCCAAGACCCTATTATGGCTACACCTTC.

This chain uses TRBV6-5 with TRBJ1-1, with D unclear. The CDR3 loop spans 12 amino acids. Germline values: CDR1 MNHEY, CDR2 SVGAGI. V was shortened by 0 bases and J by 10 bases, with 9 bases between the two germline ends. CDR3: CASSYSPVGAFF. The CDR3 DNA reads TGTGCCAGCAGTTACTCGCCCGTGGGAGCTTTCTTT.

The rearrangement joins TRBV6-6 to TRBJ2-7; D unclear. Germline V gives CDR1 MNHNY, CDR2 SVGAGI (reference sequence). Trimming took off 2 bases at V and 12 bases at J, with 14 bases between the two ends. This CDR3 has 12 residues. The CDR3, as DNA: TGTGCCAGCAGTTACGGCTCCGAGTTGTGGTACTTC. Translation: CASSYGSELWYF.

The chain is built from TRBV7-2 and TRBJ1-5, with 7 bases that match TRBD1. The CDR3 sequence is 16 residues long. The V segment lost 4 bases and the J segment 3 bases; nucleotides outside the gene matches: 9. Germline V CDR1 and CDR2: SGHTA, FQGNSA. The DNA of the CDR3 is TGTGCCAGCAGCTCCCGACAGGGAAGCCCCAATCAGCCCCAGCATTTT. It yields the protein CASSSRQGSPNQPQHF.

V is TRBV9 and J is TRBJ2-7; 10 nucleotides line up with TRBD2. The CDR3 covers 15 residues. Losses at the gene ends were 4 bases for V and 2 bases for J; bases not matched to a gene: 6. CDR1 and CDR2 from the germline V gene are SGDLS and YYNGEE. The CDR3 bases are TGTGCCAGCAGCTCCTTCACTAGCGGGGCCTACGAGCAGTACTTC. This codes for CASSSFTSGAYEQYF.

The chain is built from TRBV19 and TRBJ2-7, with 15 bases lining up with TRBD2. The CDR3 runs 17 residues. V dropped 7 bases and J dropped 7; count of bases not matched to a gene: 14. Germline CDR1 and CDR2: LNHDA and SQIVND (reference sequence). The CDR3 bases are TGTGCCAGTACCCTCCCGGGACTAGCGGGGGGTCGGTGGGAGCAGTACTTC. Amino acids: CASTLPGLAGGRWEQYF.

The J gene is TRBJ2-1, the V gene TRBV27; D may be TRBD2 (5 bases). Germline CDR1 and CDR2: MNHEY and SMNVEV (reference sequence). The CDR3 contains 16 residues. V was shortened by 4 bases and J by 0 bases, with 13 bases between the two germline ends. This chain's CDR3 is CASSSASLSSYNEQFF. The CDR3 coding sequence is TGTGCCAGCAGTTCGGCTAGCCTAAGCTCCTACAATGAGCAGTTCTTC.

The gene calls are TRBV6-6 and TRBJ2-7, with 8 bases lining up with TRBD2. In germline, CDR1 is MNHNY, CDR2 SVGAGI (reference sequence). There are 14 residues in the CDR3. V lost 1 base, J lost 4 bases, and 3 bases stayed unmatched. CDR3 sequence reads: CASSYFGLAYEQYF. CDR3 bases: TGTGCCAGCAGTTACTTTGGACTAGCTTACGAGCAGTACTTC.

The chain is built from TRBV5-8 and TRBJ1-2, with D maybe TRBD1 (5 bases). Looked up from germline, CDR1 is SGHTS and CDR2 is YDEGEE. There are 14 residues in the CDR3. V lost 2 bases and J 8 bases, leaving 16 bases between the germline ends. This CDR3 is CASSFQPGPSGYTF. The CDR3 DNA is TGTGCCAGCAGCTTCCAACCAGGGCCGAGCGGCTACACCTTC.

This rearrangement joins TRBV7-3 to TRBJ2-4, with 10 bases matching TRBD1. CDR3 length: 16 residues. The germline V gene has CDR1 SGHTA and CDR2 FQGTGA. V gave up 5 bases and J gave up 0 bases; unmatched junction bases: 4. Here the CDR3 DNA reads TGTGCCAGCAGCCTAGGACAGGGGGGAGCCAAAAACATTCAGTACTTC. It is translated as CASSLGQGGAKNIQYF.

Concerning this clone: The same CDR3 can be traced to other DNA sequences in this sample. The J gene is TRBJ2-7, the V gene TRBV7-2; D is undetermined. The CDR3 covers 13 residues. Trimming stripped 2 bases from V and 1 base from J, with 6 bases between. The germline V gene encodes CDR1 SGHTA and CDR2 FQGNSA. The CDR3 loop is CASSLQVSYEQYF. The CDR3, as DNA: TGTGCCAGCAGCTTACAGGTTTCCTACGAGCAGTACTTC.

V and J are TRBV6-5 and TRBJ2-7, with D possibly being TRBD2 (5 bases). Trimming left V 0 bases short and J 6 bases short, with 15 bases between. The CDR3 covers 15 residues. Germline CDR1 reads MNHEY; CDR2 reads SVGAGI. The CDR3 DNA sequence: TGTGCCAGCAGTTACTCGACCGGGGTTAAGCGCGAGCAGTACTTC. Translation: CASSYSTGVKREQYF.

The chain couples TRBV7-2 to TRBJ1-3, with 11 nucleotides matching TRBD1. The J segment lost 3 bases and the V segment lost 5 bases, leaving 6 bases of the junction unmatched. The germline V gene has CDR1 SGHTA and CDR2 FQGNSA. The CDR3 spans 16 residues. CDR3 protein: CASSPGQGAGGNTIYF. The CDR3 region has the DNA TGTGCCAGCAGCCCTGGACAGGGGGCTGGTGGAAACACCATATATTTT.

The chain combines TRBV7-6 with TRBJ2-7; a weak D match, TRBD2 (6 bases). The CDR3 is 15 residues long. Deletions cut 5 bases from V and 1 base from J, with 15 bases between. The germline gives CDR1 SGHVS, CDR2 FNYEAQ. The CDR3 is CASSPQGGLSYEQYF. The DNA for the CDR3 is TGTGCCAGCAGCCCCCAGGGAGGCCTGTCCTACGAGCAGTACTTC. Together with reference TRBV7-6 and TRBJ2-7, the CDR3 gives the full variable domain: GAGVSQSPRYKVTKRGQDVALRCDPISGHVSLYWYRQALGQGPEFLTYFNYEAQQDKSGLPNDRFSAERPEGSISTLTIQRTEQRDSAMYRCASSPQGGLSYEQYFGPGTRLTVT.

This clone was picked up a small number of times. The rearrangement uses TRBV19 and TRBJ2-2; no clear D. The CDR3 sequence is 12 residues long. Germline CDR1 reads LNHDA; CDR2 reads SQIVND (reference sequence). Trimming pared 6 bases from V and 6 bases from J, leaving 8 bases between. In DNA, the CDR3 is TGTGCCAGTAGCCCAGATCCCGGGGAGCTGTTTTTT. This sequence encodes CASSPDPGELFF.

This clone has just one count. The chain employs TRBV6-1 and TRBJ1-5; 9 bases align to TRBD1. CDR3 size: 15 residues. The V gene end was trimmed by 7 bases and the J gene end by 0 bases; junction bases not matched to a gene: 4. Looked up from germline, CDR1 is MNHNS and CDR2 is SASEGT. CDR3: CASTRTGDSNQPQHF. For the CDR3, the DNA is TGTGCCAGCACACGGACAGGGGATAGCAATCAGCCCCAGCATTTT.

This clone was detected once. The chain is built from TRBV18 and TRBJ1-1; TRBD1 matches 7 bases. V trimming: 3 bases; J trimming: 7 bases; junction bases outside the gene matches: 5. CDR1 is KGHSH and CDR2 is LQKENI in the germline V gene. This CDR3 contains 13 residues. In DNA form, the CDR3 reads TGTGCCAGCTCACCTCAGGGACAGAATGAAGCTTTCTTT. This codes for CASSPQGQNEAFF.

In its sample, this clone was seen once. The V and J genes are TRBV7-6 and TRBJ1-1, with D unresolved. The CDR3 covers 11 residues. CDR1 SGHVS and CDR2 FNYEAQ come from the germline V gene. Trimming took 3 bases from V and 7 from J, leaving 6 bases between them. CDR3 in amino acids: CASSFASEAFF. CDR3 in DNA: TGTGCCAGCAGCTTTGCGAGTGAAGCTTTCTTT.